The 15 T cell receptor beta chains listed next were all sequenced from one sample in a study of CD4+ T cells in melanoma. Only in-frame clones appear in the TCRdb table, and some are missing; sequencing was by immunoSEQ multiplex PCR. The table lists some 47,000 clones, nearly 90% of them singletons. Material: peripheral blood. The receptors originated from a human donor with melanoma.

J is TRBJ1-1 and V is TRBV6-5; the D gene is possibly TRBD1 (5 bases). This CDR3 has 15 amino acids. The germline CDR1 and CDR2 sequences are MNHEY and SVGAGI. Between the trimmed V and J ends, which lost 6 bases and 1 base, there was a span of 15 bases. The CDR3 bases are TGTGCCAGCAGGGGGGGACGGACGAGGAACACTGAAGCTTTCTTT. Amino acid sequence: CASRGGRTRNTEAFF.

The chain has TRBV10-2 and TRBJ2-5; TRBD1 matches 8 bases. The V gene end was trimmed by 2 bases and the J gene end by 4 bases; junction bases not matched to a gene: 3. Germline loops: CDR1 WSHSY, CDR2 SAAADI. The CDR3 is made up of 14 amino acids. The CDR3 DNA reads as TGCGCCAGCAGTGAGCAGGGGGCAAGAGAGACCCAGTACTTC. Encoded protein: CASSEQGARETQYF.

CDR3 sequence (DNA): TGTGCCATCAGTGAAGGACAGTTGAGCTCTGGAAACACCATATATTTT. Translating it yields CAISEGQLSSGNTIYF. This chain connects TRBV10-3 to TRBJ1-3; TRBD1 is a possible D gene (6 bases). Trimming stripped 3 bases from V and 0 bases from J, with 12 bases between. There are 16 residues in the CDR3. In germline, CDR1 is ENHRY, CDR2 SYGVKD.

The V gene is TRBV14, the J gene TRBJ1-6; 9 bases align to TRBD1. CDR1 and CDR2 from the germline V gene are SGHDN and FVKESK. V was pared by 1 base and J by 9 bases, with 7 bases of the junction left unmatched. The CDR3 loop spans 16 amino acids. CDR3 bases: TGTGCCAGCAGCCAAGGCCCGGGACAGGGAAGTTCACCCCTCCACTTT. The encoded protein is CASSQGPGQGSSPLHF.

V is TRBV5-1 and J is TRBJ2-1; 7 bases are shared with TRBD1. CDR3 length equals 17 residues. The germline CDR1 and CDR2 sequences are SGHRS and YFSETQ. The trim removed 2 bases at V and 5 bases at J, leaving 13 bases unmatched. CDR3 nucleotides: TGCGCCAGCAGCTTACCTCTGGGACAGATTTTAAACAATGAGCAGTTCTTC. Amino acids: CASSLPLGQILNNEQFF.

The chain recombines TRBV7-9 with TRBJ2-1; the D is unclear. Trimming left V 1 base short and J 8 bases short, with 6 bases between. Germline-derived CDR1 and CDR2 are SEHNR and FQNEAQ (reference sequence). The CDR3 totals 12 residues. CDR3 amino acids: CASSLVGDEQFF. The CDR3 nucleotides are TGTGCCAGCAGCTTAGTAGGCGATGAGCAGTTCTTC.

The rearrangement links TRBV19 to TRBJ1-1; perhaps TRBD1 as D (5 bases). The V end lost 5 bases, the J end lost 11 bases, and 12 bases lay between the germline ends. The CDR3 extends over 11 amino acids. Germline CDR1 and CDR2: LNHDA and SQIVND (reference sequence). The CDR3 sequence: CASSGPGTAFF. The DNA of the CDR3 is TGTGCCAGTAGTGGTCCGGGGACGGCTTTCTTT.

Here the CDR3 DNA reads TGCGCCAGCAGCTTGGGGACAGATACTCAAGAGACCCAGTACTTC. Its translation: CASSLGTDTQETQYF. The chain has TRBV5-1 and TRBJ2-5; D perhaps matches TRBD1 (6 bases). CDR1 and CDR2 (germline): SGHRS, YFSETQ. This CDR3 contains 15 residues. Trimming stripped 0 bases from V and 2 bases from J, with 11 bases between. Looking up the rest from reference TRBV5-1 and TRBJ2-5 gives the full variable domain: KAGVTQTPRYLIKTRGQQVTLSCSPISGHRSVSWYQQTPGQGLQFLFEYFSETQRNKGNFPGRFSGRQFSNSRSEMNVSTLELGDSALYLCASSLGTDTQETQYFGPGTRLLVL.

This clone occurred a few times. This chain links TRBV7-2 with TRBJ2-3; the match to TRBD2 covers 7 bases. The CDR3 is 15 amino acids. The junction had 2 bases not matched to a gene; V was cut back by 2 bases and J by 0 bases. Germline CDR1 SGHTA, CDR2 FQGNSA. The CDR3, as DNA: TGTGCCAGCAGCTTACAAGCGGGAAGCACAGATACGCAGTATTTT. Its protein is CASSLQAGSTDTQYF.

In DNA form, the CDR3 reads TGCGCCAGCAGCCAAGTCGGGGGCGTGAACACTGAAGCTTTCTTT. Protein: CASSQVGGVNTEAFF. The chain couples TRBV4-1 to TRBJ1-1; weak D call: TRBD1 (6 bases). The CDR3 spans 15 residues. The germline V and J ends were trimmed by 1 base and 0 bases, with 9 bases remaining between them. The V gene's germline CDR1 is MGHRA and CDR2 YSYEKL.

Points on this clone: A read error may produce the germline difference seen at one junction end. This chain uses TRBV25-1 with TRBJ2-7; no clear D. Per germline, CDR1 MGHDK and CDR2 SYGVNS. This CDR3 has 13 amino acids. CDR3: CASSDDLTYGQYF. Written as DNA, the CDR3 is TGTGCCAGCTCCGACGACCTAACGTACGGGCAGTACTTC.

V usage is TRBV4-2 and J usage is TRBJ1-5; no firm D call. V shed 0 bases and J shed 0 bases, with 3 bases lying between them. The CDR3 length is 14 residues. CDR1 is LGHNA and CDR2 is YNFKEQ in the germline V gene. The CDR3 sequence is CASSQDFSNQPQHF. The CDR3 DNA follows: TGTGCCAGCAGCCAAGATTTTAGCAATCAGCCCCAGCATTTT.

This chain links TRBV19 with TRBJ1-1; D is ambiguous. V lost 8 bases and J lost 5, with 9 bases in between. This CDR3 contains 11 residues. Looked up from germline, CDR1 is LNHDA and CDR2 is SQIVND (reference sequence). The CDR3 protein is CASCTVTEAFF. The CDR3 DNA reads TGTGCCAGTTGTACCGTTACTGAAGCTTTCTTT.

This chain connects TRBV19 to TRBJ1-1, with a possible D match to TRBD1 (5 bases). V lost 8 bases and J 0 bases, leaving 10 bases between the germline ends. The CDR3 covers 13 residues. Germline V gene lookup returns CDR1 LNHDA and CDR2 SQIVND (reference sequence). The CDR3 sequence is CASGRGMNTEAFF. CDR3 DNA sequence: TGTGCCAGTGGACGGGGCATGAACACTGAAGCTTTCTTT.

The V and J genes are TRBV6-4 and TRBJ1-2; D unclear. V was cut by 2 bases and J by 8 bases, with 12 bases left in between. Germline V gene data show CDR1 as MRHNA and CDR2 as SNTAGT. This CDR3 spans 13 amino acids. CDR3 nucleotides: TGTGCCAGCAGTGACCCCCGTTTCCCCGGCTACACCTTC. This encodes CASSDPRFPGYTF.